The rows below give T cell receptor beta chains drawn from one sample of a study of control samples from healthy donors and cancer patients. The method was immunoSEQ multiplex PCR; TCRdb's version includes in-frame clones alone and lacks a portion of them. In the table there are about 190,000 clones, roughly 91% of which are singletons. The sample comprised blood. These receptors were obtained from a man between 18 and 35 years old in good health. Both conserved end residues are part of each CDR3. A D gene is named only where the DNA matches it firmly. Where a row states a size, it is once, few, many or the class of an expanded clone; other rows omit it.

J gene	clone size	V gene	D gene	CDR3 DNA	CDR3 protein
TRBJ2-1	.	TRBV9	.	TGTGCCAGCAGCACTGCCGGGGGGCCGCGCTCCTACAATGAGCAGTTCTTC	CASSTAGGPRSYNEQFF
TRBJ2-1	.	TRBV4-1	.	TGCGCCAGCAGCCAAGAGACGGTTTTCGACAGTTACAATGAGCAGTTCTTC	CASSQETVFDSYNEQFF
TRBJ1-3	once	TRBV5-1	.	TGCGCCAGCAGCCTGCGGACCAAAGAAGCAGGAAACACCATATATTTT	CASSLRTKEAGNTIYF
TRBJ2-7	.	TRBV5-4	TRBD1	TGTGCCAGCAGCCCTCAGGGACAGGGACCCTACGAGCAGTACTTC	CASSPQGQGPYEQYF
TRBJ2-2	once	TRBV2	.	TGTGCCAGCAGTGTGAAAGGAAAACCCCCCGGGGAGCTGTTTTTT	CASSVKGKPPGELFF
TRBJ1-1	.	TRBV11-2	.	TGTGCCAGCAGCACGGGTTTGGCTGAAGCTTTCTTT	CASSTGLAEAFF
TRBJ1-4	.	TRBV5-4	TRBD1	TGTGCCAGCAGCCCAGGGACAGGGATGGGTGAAAAACTGTTTTTT	CASSPGTGMGEKLFF
TRBJ2-7	.	TRBV5-1	.	TGCGCCAGCAGCAGTACCGGGACATTGAGCTCCTACGAGCAGTACTTC	CASSSTGTLSSYEQYF
TRBJ1-6	.	TRBV14	TRBD1	TGTGCCAGCAGCGGGACAGGGAGTTCACCCCTCCACTTT	CASSGTGSSPLHF
TRBJ1-4	.	TRBV7-9	.	TGTGCCAGCAGCCCCCGCGGAGGGAAGGATGAAAAACTGTTTTTT	CASSPRGGKDEKLFF
TRBJ1-2	.	TRBV6-5	.	TGTGCCAGCAGTTCACGTTATGGCTACACCTTC	CASSSRYGYTF
TRBJ1-2	.	TRBV25-1	.	TGTGCCGGCAGTGAGATTTTGGACTTCGGCGATGGCTACACCTTC	CAGSEILDFGDGYTF
TRBJ1-1	.	TRBV9	TRBD1	TGTGCCAGCAGCCCGCGATTTGGGACAGGGGGCGCGGGGAGCACTGAAGCTTTCTTT	CASSPRFGTGGAGSTEAFF
TRBJ1-1	once	TRBV7-8	.	TGTGCCAGCAGCTTTCCAGGGTGGGGTAGGACTGAAGCTTTCTTT	CASSFPGWGRTEAFF
TRBJ1-1	.	TRBV5-6	TRBD1	TGTGCCAGCAGCCCGGCCGGGACAGGGGGTGACACTGAAGCTTTCTTT	CASSPAGTGGDTEAFF
TRBJ1-3	.	TRBV6-6	.	TGTGCCAGCAGTCTAACAGCAAACTCTGGAAACACCATATATTTT	CASSLTANSGNTIYF
TRBJ2-2	.	TRBV30	.	TGTGCCTGGAGTCCCCCACTCACTCAACCCGGGGAGCTGTTTTTT	CAWSPPLTQPGELFF
TRBJ2-7	once	TRBV28	.	TGTGCCAGCACCACTAACTACGAGCAGTACTTC	CASTTNYEQYF
TRBJ2-3	.	TRBV19	.	TGTGCCAGTAAGGGAAGGGTCGGGGGCACAGATACGCAGTATTTT	CASKGRVGGTDTQYF
TRBJ2-7	.	TRBV4-2	TRBD2	TGTGCCAGCAGCCGCTCGCTTACCGGGACTAGCGGGGGGCTGGTTTCCTACGAGCAGTACTTC	CASSRSLTGTSGGLVSYEQYF
TRBJ1-4	.	TRBV15	.	TGTGCCACCAGCGCTTCGAGGGATGAAAAACTGTTTTTT	CATSASRDEKLFF
TRBJ1-1	.	TRBV18	.	TGTGCCAGCTCCTCAACCCCGGTGAACACTGAAGCTTTCTTT	CASSSTPVNTEAFF
TRBJ1-3	.	TRBV2	.	TGTGCCAGCAGACAGGCTAACACCATATATTTT	CASRQANTIYF
TRBJ1-1	.	TRBV30	TRBD1	TGTGCCTGGAAAGGACAGGGTGCTACTGAAGCTTTCTTT	CAWKGQGATEAFF
TRBJ1-6	.	TRBV19	TRBD1	TGTGCCAGTAAGGGCCAGGGGGATTCACCCCTCCACTTT	CASKGQGDSPLHF
TRBJ1-4	.	TRBV7-2	.	TGTGCCAGCAGCTTAGGCTCAGGGGTTGGGAGAAATGAAAAACTGTTTTTT	CASSLGSGVGRNEKLFF
TRBJ2-2	.	TRBV24-1	.	TGTGCCACCAGTGGCTCAGGGTCGGGGGAGCTGTTTTTT	CATSGSGSGELFF
TRBJ1-5	.	TRBV19	TRBD1	TGTGCCAGTAGTATGGCGGCAGGGGGCGCCGGTCAGCCCCAGCATTTT	CASSMAAGGAGQPQHF
TRBJ2-3	.	TRBV2	TRBD1	TGTGCCAGCAGTGAGCGGACAGGGGGCGATCCCACTGTTTGGACAGATACGCAGTATTTT	CASSERTGGDPTVWTDTQYF
TRBJ1-1	.	TRBV19	.	TGTGCCAGTAGTATAGATTCAAAGGGCTGGATGAACACTGAAGCTTTCTTT	CASSIDSKGWMNTEAFF
TRBJ2-3	.	TRBV5-1	TRBD2	TGCGCCAGCACCGACCCCGGGGGGGAGGCAGATACGCAGTATTTT	CASTDPGGEADTQYF
TRBJ2-7	.	TRBV27	.	TGTGCCAGCAGTTTATATTCGGGGGCCGAGCAGTACTTC	CASSLYSGAEQYF